These 3 T cell receptor beta chains came from one sample sequenced in a study of T cells in Graves' hyperthyroidism and ophthalmopathy. RNA transcripts yielded amplified TCR beta CDR3 regions. Using the HTBI primer set, a first-round RT-PCR was run on the TCR CDR3. Each CDR3 protein is one row after TCRdb ran MiXCR on the multiplex PCR reads. The sample lists about 640,000 distinct CDR3 sequences; 20% to 25% were seen once. Source material: blood. All receptors come from a man aged 25 to 40 with Graves' ophthalmopathy.

The gene calls are TRBV20-1 and TRBJ1-5; D possibly corresponds to TRBD1 (5 bases). The CDR3 totals 16 residues. Trimming removed 3 bases at V and 2 bases at J, with 17 bases between. Germline CDR1 reads DFQATT; CDR2 reads SNEGSKA (reference sequence). The CDR3, as DNA: TGCAGTGCTAGGAAGACGGGGGGTTGGGGCAATCAGCCCCAGCATTTT. Amino acids: CSARKTGGWGNQPQHF.

The V call is TRBV19, the J call TRBJ1-2; D not resolved. CDR3 size: 11 residues. Germline V CDR1 and CDR2: LNHDA, SQIVND (reference sequence). V shed 3 bases and J shed 4 bases, with 3 bases lying between them. The DNA of the CDR3 is TGTGCCAGTAGTATCGCCTATGGCTACACCTTC. Protein product: CASSIAYGYTF.

The CDR3, as DNA: TGTGCCAGCAGTACCGGGGACAGGGACTCCTACAATGAGCAGTTCTTC. Translated, it gives CASSTGDRDSYNEQFF. This sequence joins TRBV27 and TRBJ2-1; 9 nucleotides align to TRBD1. Trimming at V came to 5 bases and at J to 0 bases, leaving 5 bases not matched to a gene. The CDR3 totals 16 residues. CDR1 is MNHEY, CDR2 SMNVEV, per germline (reference sequence).